This TCR beta chain was sequenced for a study of blood T cell repertoires in COVID-19. Using immunoSEQ multiplex PCR, the repertoire was profiled, and TCRdb retains in-frame clones only, with some absent. The profile shows 80,000 to 100,000 clones, 91% of them singletons. V lost 6 bases and J 1 base, leaving 21 bases between the germline ends. The CDR3 is made up of 17 amino acids. Germline lookup yields CDR1 SQVTM and CDR2 ANQGSEA. This sequence originates from a human donor with active COVID-19. The donor label of this sample is uncertain. This chain joins TRBV29-1 and TRBJ1-4, with a weak D call TRBD1 (5 bases). What was sequenced was peripheral blood. As DNA, the CDR3 is TGCAGCGTGACGGAAAACCCGGGGGGAGGAACTAATGAAAAACTGTTTTTT. Translation gives CSVTENPGGGTNEKLFF.